This record concerns one T cell receptor (beta chain) sequence. The antigen remains undetermined. The data were obtained in a study of vaccination and CD4 T cells after COVID-19. Study details: Either the Pfizer-BioNTech BNT162b2 or Moderna mRNA-1273 vaccine was given as two doses.

The Oncomine TCR Beta short-read assay was what sequenced the DNA obtained from cultured CD4+ T cells. TCRdb re-analysed the PCR reads in MiXCR, keeping a single row per CDR3 protein. The data contain 25,000 to 30,000 distinct CDR3 sequences, roughly 38% of them seen just once; the ten biggest clones take up roughly 3.5%. The time point here: late sampling 161 to 241 days after vaccination in three convalescent patients. Treatment specified: roughly ten-day PBMC culture with coronavirus spike peptide pools or control peptides (ViraFEST assay). Cultures of PBMCs, 1.5 million to 2 million per well, were set up with about 9.4 IU/ml IL-2 and around 9.7 ug/ml peptide pools. Fresh IL-2 medium was used to replace half of the medium on days 3 and 7. V lost 5 bases to trimming and J lost 4 bases; unmatched junction nucleotides: 11. Looked up from germline, CDR1 is SGHVS and CDR2 is FQNEAQ. The CDR3 contains 17 residues.

The J gene is TRBJ1-1, the V gene TRBV7-8; 12 nucleotides agree with TRBD1. Specimen: CD4+ T cells from blood, cultured in vitro, collected about 7 months after SARS-CoV-2 vaccination. This clonotype was sampled from a human donor who had recovered from COVID-19. CDR3 sequence reads: CASSDLRDRGRGTEAFF. CDR3 DNA sequence: TGTGCCAGCAGCGATCTACGGGACAGGGGGCGCGGCACTGAAGCTTTCTTT.